This TCR beta chain was identified in a study of T cell responses to AZD1222 COVID-19 vaccine. Points on this clone: What it binds is unknown.

Notes on the study in general: No day 14 peak samples; only post-peak repertoires were characterized. At baseline, just six AZD1222 recipients tested seropositive. Dominant CD4 TCR responses targeted spike regions 160-218 and 743-854.

Germline CDR1 is SGHTA and CDR2 is FQGTGA. The CDR3 extends over 14 amino acids. Trimming cost V 4 bases and J 6 bases; bases outside gene matches: 4. TCRdb keeps only in-frame clones here, not all; method: immunoSEQ multiplex PCR. The sample includes around 130,000 clones, roughly 88% seen only once; the top ten take roughly a sixth. Sequenced here: peripheral blood, sampled on day 0 of MenACWY control vaccination. The source of this sequence is an adult in good health. This chain joins TRBV7-3 and TRBJ2-1, with 9 bases identical to TRBD2. The CDR3: CASSSGLASNEQFF. As DNA, the CDR3 is TGTGCCAGCAGCTCGGGACTAGCTTCCAATGAGCAGTTCTTC.